This section outlines one T cell receptor beta chain sequence together with its context. Its antigen is as yet unknown. TCR beta cDNA came from approximately 540 ng total RNA, primed with a constant-region primer. Sequencing libraries for TCR beta derived from three nested multiplex PCR rounds that used slightly modified ARM-PCR. PCR rounds one and two used TRBV1-TRBV30 forward primers with a C-beta reverse primer for 10 cycles each. TCRdb processed the multiplex PCR reads anew with MiXCR; each CDR3 protein has one entry. Among hundreds of thousands of distinct CDR3 sequences, about three fifths were seen once, and the ten largest hold approximately 15%. Germline CDR1 MGHRA, CDR2 YSYEKL. The CDR3 runs to 13 residues. Trimming removed 0 bases from V and 8 bases from J, with 8 bases in between. The record originates from a study of tumor-infiltrating lymphocytes in primary liver carcinoma. The researchers obtained blood RNA from unsorted whole blood and also extracted germline DNA.

Study-wide results and caveats: Tumor-adjacent and tumor-blood pairs overlapped less than tumor region pairs did.

Sequenced sample: peripheral blood. The TCR sequence derives from a woman in her 30s with primary liver carcinoma and hepatitis B virus infection. The rearrangement links TRBV4-1 to TRBJ2-1; no clear D. The CDR3 DNA is TGCGCCAGCAGCCAAGATATGATCGATGAGCAGTTCTTC. It specifies CASSQDMIDEQFF.